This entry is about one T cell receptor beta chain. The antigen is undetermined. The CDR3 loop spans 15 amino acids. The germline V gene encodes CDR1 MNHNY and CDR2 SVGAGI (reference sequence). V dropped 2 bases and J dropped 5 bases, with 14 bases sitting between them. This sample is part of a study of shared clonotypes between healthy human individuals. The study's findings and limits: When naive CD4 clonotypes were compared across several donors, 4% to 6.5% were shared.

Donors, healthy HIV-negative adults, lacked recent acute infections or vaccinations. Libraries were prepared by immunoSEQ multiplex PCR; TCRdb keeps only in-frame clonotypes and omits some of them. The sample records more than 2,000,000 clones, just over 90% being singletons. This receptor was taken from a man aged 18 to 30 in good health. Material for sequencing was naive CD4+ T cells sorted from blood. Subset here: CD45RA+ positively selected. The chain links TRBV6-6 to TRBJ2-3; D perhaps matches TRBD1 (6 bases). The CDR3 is CASSYPNPQGDTQYF. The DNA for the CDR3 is TGTGCCAGCAGTTACCCGAACCCACAGGGAGATACGCAGTATTTT.